This T cell receptor (beta chain) was sequenced for a study of vaccination and CD4 T cells after COVID-19. For the study at large: Convalescent donors were composed of six males and four females, of whom two were Hispanic.

With the Oncomine TCR Beta short-read assay, DNA from cultured CD4+ T cells was sequenced. One entry per CDR3 protein, called by TCRdb with MiXCR from the PCR reads. The sample lists tens of thousands of distinct CDR3 sequences, 62% occurring once. On this clonotype: Its antigen is unknown.

Documented treatment: approximately nine-day PBMC culture with coronavirus spike peptide pools or control peptides (ViraFEST assay). Peptide-pool expansion of antigen-specific T cells preceded TCR sequencing in ViraFEST. CDR1 and CDR2 (germline): SGHTA, FQGNSA. The CDR3 spans 14 residues. V lost 0 bases and J lost 5, with 10 bases in between. Material: CD4+ T cells from blood, cultured in vitro. The chain carries TRBV7-2 and TRBJ2-5; D unclear. The clonotype comes from a human donor who had recovered from COVID-19. CDR3 in DNA: TGTGCCAGCAGCTTAGCGGCGCCGAGGGAGACCCAGTACTTC. It is translated as CASSLAAPRETQYF.